This T cell receptor (beta chain) appears in the sequencing data of a study of CXCR3-negative and CXCR3-positive naive CD8 T cells. Whole-study findings and limits: CXCR3-positive naive cells carried more hydrophobic TRB CDR3s than CXCR3-negative ones. Partially decreased CXCR3 expression was recorded after cryopreservation, and fresh PBMCs were used in most assays.

Germline V CDR1 and CDR2: SGHTA, FQGTGA. The CDR3 has 16 residues. Regarding this clonotype: What it binds is not known.

TRB cDNA was prepared as libraries by UMI-labeled 5' RACE. TCRdb re-called the 5' RACE reads and shows each CDR3 protein once, DNA omitted. Reported are 55,000 to 75,000 distinct CDR3 sequences; the ten largest clones contain 0.71%. The receptor's source is a human donor in good health. Some clones in this sample may be carry-over from other donors' samples. The sequenced sample consisted of naive CXCR3+ CD8+ T cells from blood. This sample's subset: CD45RO-CCR7+CD27+CD95- naive CD8+ T cells expressing CXCR3 (TNR3+). This chain connects TRBV7-3 to TRBJ2-1; TCRdb's assignment of TRBD1 cannot be checked, as there is no DNA. CDR3 residues: CASSDTDGRDRNEQFF.